This T cell receptor beta chain was obtained from a study of T cells after yellow fever vaccination. Study-wide background: Fractions with few cells were prepared using SMART-Seq v4 Ultra Low Input.

Study-wide findings and caveats: Faster peaking, at day 5 versus 15, marked a secondary response that was weaker. Clones that expanded after primary vaccination mostly reappeared after the booster (over 95% CD4, about 91% CD8).

As to this clonotype: The antigen is not known.

TCR cDNA was made by 5'RACE template switching, adding a universal primer site and UMIs. TCRdb reanalysed the 5' RACE reads using MiXCR and keeps one entry per CDR3 protein. The profile shows about 360,000 distinct CDR3 sequences, around 6.4% of them singletons. CDR3 length equals 17 residues. Germline CDR1 SEHNR, CDR2 FQNEAQ (reference sequence). The V gene end was trimmed by 1 base and the J gene end by 6 bases; junction bases not matched to a gene: 10. The sequences come from PBMCs, collected 5 days after the yellow fever booster vaccination. The receptor's source is a man aged 25-40 years who received the YFV17D yellow fever vaccine. The chain links TRBV7-9 to TRBJ2-3; 10 bases align to TRBD2. The CDR3 spells CASSLEGSGRASDTQYF. DNA of the CDR3: TGTGCCAGCAGCTTAGAGGGGAGCGGGAGGGCCTCGGATACGCAGTATTTT.